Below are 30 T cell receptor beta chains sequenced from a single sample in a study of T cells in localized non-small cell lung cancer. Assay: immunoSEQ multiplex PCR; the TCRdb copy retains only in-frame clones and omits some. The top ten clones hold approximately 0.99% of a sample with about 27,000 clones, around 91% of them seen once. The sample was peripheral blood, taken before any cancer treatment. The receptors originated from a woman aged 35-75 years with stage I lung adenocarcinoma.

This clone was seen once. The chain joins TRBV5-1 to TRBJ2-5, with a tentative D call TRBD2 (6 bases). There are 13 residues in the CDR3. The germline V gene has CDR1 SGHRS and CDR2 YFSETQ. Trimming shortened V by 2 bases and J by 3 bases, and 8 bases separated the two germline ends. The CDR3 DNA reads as TGCGCCAGCAGCTTACTAGCAGAAGAGACCCAGTACTTC. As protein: CASSLLAEETQYF.

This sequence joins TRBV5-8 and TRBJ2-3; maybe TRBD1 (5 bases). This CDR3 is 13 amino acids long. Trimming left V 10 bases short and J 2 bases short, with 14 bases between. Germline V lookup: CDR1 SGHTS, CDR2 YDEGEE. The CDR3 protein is CAARGRLTDTQYF. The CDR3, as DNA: TGTGCCGCAAGGGGCAGGCTCACAGATACGCAGTATTTT.

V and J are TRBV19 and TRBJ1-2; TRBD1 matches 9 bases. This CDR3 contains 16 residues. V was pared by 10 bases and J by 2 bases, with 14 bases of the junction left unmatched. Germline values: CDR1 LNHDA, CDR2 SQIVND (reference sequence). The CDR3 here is CAIIEGDRVGNYGYTF. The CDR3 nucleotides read TGTGCCATCATAGAGGGGGACAGGGTCGGCAACTATGGCTACACCTTC.

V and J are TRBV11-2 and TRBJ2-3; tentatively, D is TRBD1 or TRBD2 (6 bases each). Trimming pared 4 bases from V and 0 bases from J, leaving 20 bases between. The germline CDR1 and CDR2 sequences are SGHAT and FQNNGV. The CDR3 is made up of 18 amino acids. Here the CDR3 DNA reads TGTGCCAGCAGCTCCCCCTGGAGGGGGACCGGTAGCACAGATACGCAGTATTTT. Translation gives CASSSPWRGTGSTDTQYF.

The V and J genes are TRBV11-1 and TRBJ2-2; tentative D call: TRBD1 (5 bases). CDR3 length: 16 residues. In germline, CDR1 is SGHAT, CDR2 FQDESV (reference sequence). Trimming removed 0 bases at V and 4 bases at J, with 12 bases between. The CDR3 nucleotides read TGTGCCAGCAGCTTAGCTGGGCGGACAACCACCGGGGAGCTGTTTTTT. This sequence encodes CASSLAGRTTTGELFF.

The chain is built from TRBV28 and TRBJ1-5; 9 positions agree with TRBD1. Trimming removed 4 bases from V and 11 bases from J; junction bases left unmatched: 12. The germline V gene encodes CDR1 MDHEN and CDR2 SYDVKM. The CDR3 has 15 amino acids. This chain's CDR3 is CASSSRGQGYNSQHF. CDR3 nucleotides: TGTGCCAGCAGTTCTAGGGGACAGGGATATAATTCCCAGCATTTT.

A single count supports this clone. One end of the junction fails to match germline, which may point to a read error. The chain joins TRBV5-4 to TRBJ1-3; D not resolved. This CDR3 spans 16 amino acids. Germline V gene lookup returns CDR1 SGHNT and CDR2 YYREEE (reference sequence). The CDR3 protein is CASSQSRTSSGNTIYF. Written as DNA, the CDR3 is TGCGCCAGCAGCCAGAGTCGAACGAGCTCTGGAAACACCATATATTTT.

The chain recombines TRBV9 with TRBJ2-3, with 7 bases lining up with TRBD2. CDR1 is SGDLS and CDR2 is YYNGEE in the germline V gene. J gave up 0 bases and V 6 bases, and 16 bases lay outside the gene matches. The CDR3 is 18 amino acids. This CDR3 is CASTPRSGAGSSTDTQYF. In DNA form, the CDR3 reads TGTGCCAGCACCCCAAGGAGCGGGGCTGGGTCTAGCACAGATACGCAGTATTTT.

CDR3 in DNA: TGTGCCAGCAGTCAGGCTTGGGGGACTGAAGCTTTCTTT. Its translation: CASSQAWGTEAFF. This chain connects TRBV13 to TRBJ1-1, with TRBD1 as a possible D gene (5 bases). CDR1 and CDR2 from the germline V gene are PRHDT and FYEKMQ (reference sequence). This CDR3 is 13 amino acids long. V lost 6 bases and J lost 5, with 13 bases in between. Full variable domain (rest looked up from reference TRBV13 and TRBJ1-1): AAGVIQSPRHLIKEKRETATLKCYPIPRHDTVYWYQQGPGQDPQFLISFYEKMQSDKGSIPDRFSAQQFSDYHSELNMSSLELGDSALYFCASSQAWGTEAFFGQGTRLTVV.

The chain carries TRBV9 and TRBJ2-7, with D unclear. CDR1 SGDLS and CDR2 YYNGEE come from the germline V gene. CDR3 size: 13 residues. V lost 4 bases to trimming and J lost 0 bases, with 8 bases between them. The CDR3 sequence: CASSQSYSYEQYF. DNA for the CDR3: TGTGCCAGCAGCCAATCTTACTCCTACGAGCAGTACTTC.

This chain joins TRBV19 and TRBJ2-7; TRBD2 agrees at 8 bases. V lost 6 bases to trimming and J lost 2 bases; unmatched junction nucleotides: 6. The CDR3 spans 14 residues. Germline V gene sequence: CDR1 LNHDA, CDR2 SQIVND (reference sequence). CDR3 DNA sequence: TGTGCCAGTAGCATACGGGAGGGCCCCTACGAGCAGTACTTC. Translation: CASSIREGPYEQYF. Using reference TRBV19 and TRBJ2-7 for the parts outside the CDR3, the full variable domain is DGGITQSPKYLFRKEGQNVTLSCEQNLNHDAMYWYRQDPGQGLRLIYYSQIVNDFQKGDIAEGYSVSREKKESFPLTVTSAQKNPTAFYLCASSIREGPYEQYFGPGTRLTVT.

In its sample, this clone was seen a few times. CDR3 in amino acids: CASRLIDRIYGYTF. CDR3 DNA: TGTGCCAGCAGACTTATAGACAGGATCTATGGCTACACCTTC. The chain employs TRBV2 and TRBJ1-2; tentatively, D is TRBD1 (6 bases). Germline CDR1 is SNHLY and CDR2 is FYNNEI. CDR3 length equals 14 residues. The V and J ends lost 6 bases and 4 bases respectively, with 15 bases between them.

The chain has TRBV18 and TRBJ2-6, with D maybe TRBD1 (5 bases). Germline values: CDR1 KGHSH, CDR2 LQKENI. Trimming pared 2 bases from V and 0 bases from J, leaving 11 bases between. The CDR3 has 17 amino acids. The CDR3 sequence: CASSPSTVSSGANVLTF. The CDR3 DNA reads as TGTGCCAGCTCACCATCGACAGTTAGCTCTGGGGCCAACGTCCTGACTTTC.

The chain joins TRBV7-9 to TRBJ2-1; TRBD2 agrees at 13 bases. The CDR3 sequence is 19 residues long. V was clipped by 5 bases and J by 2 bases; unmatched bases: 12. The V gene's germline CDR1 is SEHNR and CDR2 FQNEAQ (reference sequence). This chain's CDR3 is CASSLRTSGSRVAYNEQFF. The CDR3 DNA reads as TGTGCCAGCAGCCTAAGGACTAGCGGGAGTCGTGTGGCCTACAATGAGCAGTTCTTC.

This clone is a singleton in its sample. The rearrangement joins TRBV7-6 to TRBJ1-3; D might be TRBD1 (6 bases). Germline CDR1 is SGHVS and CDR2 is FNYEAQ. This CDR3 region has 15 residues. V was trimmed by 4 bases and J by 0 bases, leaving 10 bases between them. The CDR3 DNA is TGTGCCAGCAGCTCGGACAGTTTCTCTGGAAACACCATATATTTT. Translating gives CASSSDSFSGNTIYF.

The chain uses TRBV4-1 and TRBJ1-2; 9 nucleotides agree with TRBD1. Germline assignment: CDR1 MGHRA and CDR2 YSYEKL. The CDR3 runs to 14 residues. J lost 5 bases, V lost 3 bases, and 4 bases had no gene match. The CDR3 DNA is TGCGCCAGCAGCCAGGACAGGGGCGGGTATGGCTACACCTTC. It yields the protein CASSQDRGGYGYTF.

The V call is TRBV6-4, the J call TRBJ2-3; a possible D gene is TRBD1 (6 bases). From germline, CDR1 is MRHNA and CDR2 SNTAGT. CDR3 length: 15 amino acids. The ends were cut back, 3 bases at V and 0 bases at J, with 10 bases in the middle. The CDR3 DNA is TGTGCCAGCAGTGAGGGCCAGGGGAGCACAGATACGCAGTATTTT. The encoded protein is CASSEGQGSTDTQYF.

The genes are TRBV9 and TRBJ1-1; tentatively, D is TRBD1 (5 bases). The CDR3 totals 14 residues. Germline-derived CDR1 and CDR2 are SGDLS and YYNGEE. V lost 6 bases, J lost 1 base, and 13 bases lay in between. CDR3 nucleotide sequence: TGTGCCAGCACAAGGGGATATGCGAACACTGAAGCTTTCTTT. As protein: CASTRGYANTEAFF.

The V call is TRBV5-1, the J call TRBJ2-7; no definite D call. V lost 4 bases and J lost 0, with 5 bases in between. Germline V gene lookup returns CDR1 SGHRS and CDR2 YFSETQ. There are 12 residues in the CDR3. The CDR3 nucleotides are TGCGCCAGCAGCATGTACTCCTACGAGCAGTACTTC. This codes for CASSMYSYEQYF.

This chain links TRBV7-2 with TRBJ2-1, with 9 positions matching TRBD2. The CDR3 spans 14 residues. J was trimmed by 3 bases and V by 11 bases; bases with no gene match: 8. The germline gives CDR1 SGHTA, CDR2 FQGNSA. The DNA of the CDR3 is TGTGCCGACGGGGGAGCGGGAGGCTACAATGAGCAGTTCTTC. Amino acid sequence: CADGGAGGYNEQFF.

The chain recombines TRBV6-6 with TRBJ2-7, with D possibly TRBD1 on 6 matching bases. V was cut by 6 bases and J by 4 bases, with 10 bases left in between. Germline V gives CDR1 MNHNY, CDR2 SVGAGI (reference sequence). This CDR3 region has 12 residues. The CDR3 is CASRDRVYEQYF. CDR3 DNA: TGTGCCAGCAGGGACAGAGTATACGAGCAGTACTTC.

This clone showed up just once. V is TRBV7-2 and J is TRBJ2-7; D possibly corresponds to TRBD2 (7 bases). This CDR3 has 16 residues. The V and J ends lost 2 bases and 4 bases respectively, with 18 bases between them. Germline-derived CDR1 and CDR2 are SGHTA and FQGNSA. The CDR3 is CASSLKGGSAEYEQYF. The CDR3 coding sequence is TGTGCCAGCAGCTTAAAGGGGGGGTCGGCGGAGTACGAGCAGTACTTC.

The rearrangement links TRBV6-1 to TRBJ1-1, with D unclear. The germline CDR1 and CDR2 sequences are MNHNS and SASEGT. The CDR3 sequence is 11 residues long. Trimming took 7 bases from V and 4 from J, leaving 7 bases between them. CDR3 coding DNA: TGTGCCAGCACGGCAGTCACTGAAGCTTTCTTT. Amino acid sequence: CASTAVTEAFF.

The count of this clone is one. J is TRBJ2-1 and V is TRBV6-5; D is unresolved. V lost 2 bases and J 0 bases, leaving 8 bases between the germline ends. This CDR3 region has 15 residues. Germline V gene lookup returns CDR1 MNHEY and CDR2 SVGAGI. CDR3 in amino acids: CASSYTVSSYNEQFF. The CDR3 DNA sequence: TGTGCCAGCAGTTACACCGTAAGCTCCTACAATGAGCAGTTCTTC.

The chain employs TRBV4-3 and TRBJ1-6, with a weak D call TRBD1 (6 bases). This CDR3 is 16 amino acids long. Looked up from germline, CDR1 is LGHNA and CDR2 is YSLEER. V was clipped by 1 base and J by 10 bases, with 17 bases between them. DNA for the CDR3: TGCGCCAGCAGCCAAGGGGGGGCTCTCTCTAGGTCACCCCTCCACTTT. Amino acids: CASSQGGALSRSPLHF.

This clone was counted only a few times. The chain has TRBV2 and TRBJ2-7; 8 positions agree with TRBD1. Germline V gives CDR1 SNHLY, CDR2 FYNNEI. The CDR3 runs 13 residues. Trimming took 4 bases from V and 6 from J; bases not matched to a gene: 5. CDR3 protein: CASSGQGAREQYF. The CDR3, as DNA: TGTGCCAGCAGTGGCCAGGGGGCGCGCGAGCAGTACTTC.

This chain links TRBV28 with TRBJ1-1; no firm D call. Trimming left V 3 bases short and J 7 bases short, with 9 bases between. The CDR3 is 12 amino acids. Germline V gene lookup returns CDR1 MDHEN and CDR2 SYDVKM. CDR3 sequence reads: CASSLPKLEAFF. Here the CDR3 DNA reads TGTGCCAGCAGTTTGCCGAAACTTGAAGCTTTCTTT.

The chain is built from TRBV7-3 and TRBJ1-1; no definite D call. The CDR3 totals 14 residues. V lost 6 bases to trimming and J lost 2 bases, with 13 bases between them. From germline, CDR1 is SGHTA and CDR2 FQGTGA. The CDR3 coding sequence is TGTGCCAGCAGGTTCAATGGGGTAAACACTGAAGCTTTCTTT. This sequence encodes CASRFNGVNTEAFF. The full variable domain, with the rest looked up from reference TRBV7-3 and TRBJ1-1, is GAGVSQTPSNKVTEKGKYVELRCDPISGHTALYWYRQSLGQGPEFLIYFQGTGAADDSGLPNDRFFAVRPEGSVSTLKIQRTERGDSAVYLCASRFNGVNTEAFFGQGTRLTVV.

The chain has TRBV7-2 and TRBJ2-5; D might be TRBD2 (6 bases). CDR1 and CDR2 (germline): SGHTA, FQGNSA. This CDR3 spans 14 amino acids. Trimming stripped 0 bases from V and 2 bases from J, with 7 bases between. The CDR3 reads CASSLAGGQETQYF. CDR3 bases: TGTGCCAGCAGCTTAGCCGGGGGACAAGAGACCCAGTACTTC.

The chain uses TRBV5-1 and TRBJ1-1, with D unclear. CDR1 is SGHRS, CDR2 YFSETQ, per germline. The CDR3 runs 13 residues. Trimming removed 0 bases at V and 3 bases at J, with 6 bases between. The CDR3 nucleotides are TGCGCCAGCAGCTTGGGTCAGGACACTGAAGCTTTCTTT. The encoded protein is CASSLGQDTEAFF.